This T cell receptor beta chain was found in a study of spatial heterogeneity in lung cancer. Whole-study results and caveats: Tumors with more nonsynonymous mutations had more expanded intratumoral alpha and beta TCRs.

As regards this clonotype: The antigen is not known. The junction does not match germline at one end; this may be a read error. Since it is a stray read in a library aimed at alpha chains, this beta chain has a size that is not meaningful.

Germline V gene sequence: CDR1 MNHEY, CDR2 SVGAGI. The CDR3 length is 15 residues. Stated time point: sample taken at primary tumor resection. TCRdb independently ran MiXCR on the 5' RACE reads; one entry per CDR3 protein. The sample lists some 11,000 distinct CDR3 sequences; 5.2% were seen once. The sequence was obtained from a male donor with early-stage non-small cell lung cancer. The source was lung tumor tissue, collected at surgery. The chain carries TRBV6-5 and TRBJ1-3, with 7 bases aligning to TRBD1. DNA for the CDR3: TGTGCTAGCAGTTACTCAGACAGGGCTGGATACACCATATATTTT. Its protein product is CASSYSDRAGYTIYF.